Listed here is a single T cell receptor beta chain. Its antigen is undetermined. Per the authors' pipeline: With immunoSEQ giving junction-only sequences and no quality scores, filtering differed. The repertoire was sequenced with immunoSEQ multiplex PCR; TCRdb's copy has only in-frame clones and lacks some. V and J calls plus clone size are reproduced from that table; the DNA served to infer D and trimming. The repertoire holds about 2.1 million clones, with around 95% as singletons. The sample is drawn from a study of shared clonotypes between healthy human individuals. General study findings and limits: Of the naive CD4 clonotypes, around 5% were shared across four donors. As a rule, naive subsets had a larger estimated richness than memory subsets.

Positively selected for CCR7, the CD45RO-negative cells used as naive CD8 cells excluded terminally differentiated effector memory CD45RA+ cells. V lost 6 bases and J lost 10, with 15 bases in between. The germline V gene has CDR1 MGHDK and CDR2 SYGVNS. CDR3 length: 12 amino acids. The clonotype originates from a young man in good health. Some clones in this sample may be carry-over from other donors' samples. Sequenced material: naive CD8+ T cells from PBMCs. This chain links TRBV25-1 with TRBJ1-2, with D maybe TRBD1 (5 bases). CDR3 amino acids: CASRYGGDYYTF. The CDR3 DNA follows: TGTGCCAGCAGATATGGGGGGGATTACTACACCTTC.